The 14 T cell receptor beta chains listed next were all sequenced from one sample in a study of Graves' ophthalmopathy and Graves' hyperthyroidism. Amplification targeted the TCR beta CDR3 regions, with RNA transcripts as the source material. First-round RT-PCR relied on HTBI primers, and a second-round multiplex PCR came next. TCRdb fed the multiplex PCR reads into MiXCR, producing one record per CDR3 protein. The data contain hundreds of thousands of distinct CDR3 sequences, more than 40% of them seen just once; the ten biggest clones take up more than 2.5%. Source material: peripheral blood. The receptors were gathered from an adult man with Graves' ophthalmopathy.

Concerning this clonotype itself: A read error is possible here, since a much larger clone lies one base away. V gene TRBV9 combines with J gene TRBJ1-1, with no clear D. Germline CDR1 and CDR2: SGDLS and YYNGEE. The germline V and J ends were trimmed by 3 bases and 3 bases, with 6 bases remaining between them. The CDR3 extends over 12 amino acids. The CDR3 bases are TGTGCCAGCAGCGCTCGGGACACTGAAGCTTTCTTT. As protein: CASSARDTEAFF.

A few counts support this clonotype. V is TRBV29-1 and J is TRBJ2-7; 7 bases are shared with TRBD1. The CDR3 consists of 13 residues. CDR1 and CDR2 from the germline V gene are SQVTM and ANQGSEA. V was clipped by 8 bases and J by 0 bases; unmatched bases: 7. The CDR3 DNA is TGCAGCTTAGCAGGGACAGCCTCCTACGAGCAGTACTTC. Translated: CSLAGTASYEQYF.

With regard to this clonotype: This may stem from a read error, because a much larger clone lies one nucleotide away. The V gene is TRBV20-1, the J gene TRBJ1-2, with no clear D. The ends were cut back, 4 bases at V and 6 bases at J, with 12 bases in the middle. The CDR3 has 12 amino acids. Germline lookup yields CDR1 DFQATT and CDR2 SNEGSKA (reference sequence). CDR3 nucleotide sequence: TGCAGTGCTACACCCGTTGCGGATGGCTACACCTTC. Protein: CSATPVADGYTF.

This clonotype has only one observation. The chain links TRBV25-1 to TRBJ1-1; 9 bases match TRBD1. The V segment lost 8 bases and the J segment 1 base; nucleotides outside the gene matches: 11. The CDR3 runs 16 residues. The V gene's germline CDR1 is MGHDK and CDR2 SYGVNS. This CDR3 reads CASVDGRGQGNTEAFF. In nucleotides, the CDR3 is TGTGCCAGCGTTGATGGGCGGGGACAGGGGAACACTGAAGCTTTCTTT.

V is TRBV7-2 and J is TRBJ2-7; weak D call: TRBD1 (5 bases). Germline V gene sequence: CDR1 SGHTA, CDR2 FQGNSA. This CDR3 contains 15 residues. Trimming shortened V by 0 bases and J by 2 bases, and 11 bases separated the two germline ends. The DNA of the CDR3 is TGTGCCAGCAGCTTAGCTGGCAGGGTCACCTACGAGCAGTACTTC. This translates into CASSLAGRVTYEQYF.

This clonotype came up many times. V gene TRBV12-3 or TRBV12-4 combines with J gene TRBJ1-6; 9 nucleotides line up with TRBD1. CDR3 length: 15 residues. Unmatched junction bases numbered 7, after V lost 6 bases and J lost 7 bases. This chain's CDR3 is CASSKQGANNSPLHF. The CDR3 coding sequence is TGTGCCAGCAGCAAACAGGGGGCAAACAATTCACCCCTCCACTTT.

This chain connects TRBV6-4 to TRBJ1-3; 7 nucleotides match TRBD1. The CDR3 has 15 residues. Germline V gene sequence: CDR1 MRHNA, CDR2 SNTAGT. V dropped 2 bases and J dropped 4; count of bases not matched to a gene: 5. The CDR3 nucleotides are TGTGCCAGCAGTGACGCGCAGGGGGAAGGAAACACCATATATTTT. Its protein is CASSDAQGEGNTIYF.

Remarks on this clonotype: One end of the junction is discordant with germline, which a read error may explain. This sequence joins TRBV2 and TRBJ2-7, with D possibly TRBD2 on 5 matching bases. Germline V gives CDR1 SNHLY, CDR2 FYNNEI. This CDR3 is 15 amino acids long. DNA for the CDR3: TGTGCCAGCAGTGAATCCGGATTCGACACCGGGGAGCTGTACTTC. Protein sequence: CASSESGFDTGELYF.

This clonotype showed up just once. The chain combines TRBV25-1 with TRBJ1-4, with D perhaps matching TRBD1 (5 bases). V was pared by 5 bases and J by 7 bases, with 17 bases between. Germline V gives CDR1 MGHDK, CDR2 SYGVNS. This CDR3 region has 15 residues. CDR3 residues: CASSHTGTDIEKLFF. In nucleotides, the CDR3 is TGTGCCAGCAGTCATACCGGGACGGATATTGAAAAACTGTTTTTT.

Worth noting for this clonotype: A read error is possible here, since a much larger clone lies one base away. V gene TRBV11-2 combines with J gene TRBJ1-2; TRBD1 might be the D (6 bases). The CDR3 spans 15 residues. CDR1 is SGHAT, CDR2 FQNNGV, per germline. CDR3 sequence reads: CASSLLSGAGYGHTF. CDR3 bases: TGTGCCAGCAGCTTATTGTCGGGGGCTGGCTATGGCCACACCTTC.

This clonotype was seen ten or more times. This chain connects TRBV7-9 to TRBJ1-2; the D gene is possibly TRBD1 (5 bases). The V gene's germline CDR1 is SEHNR and CDR2 FQNEAQ (reference sequence). The length of the CDR3 is 17 residues. V lost 4 bases and J lost 8, with 26 bases in between. The CDR3, as DNA: TGTGCCAGCAGCTCCGACTACTCGGGACGCTCTCAGTTAGGCTACACCTTC. Its translation is CASSSDYSGRSQLGYTF.

This clonotype was detected ten times or more. The gene calls are TRBV19 and TRBJ2-2; TRBD2 matches at 12 bases. V dropped 8 bases and J dropped 2; count of bases not matched to a gene: 3. Per the germline V gene, CDR1 is LNHDA and CDR2 is SQIVND (reference sequence). The CDR3 length is 15 residues. The CDR3 spells CASGGLAGNTGELFF. As DNA, the CDR3 is TGTGCCAGTGGTGGACTAGCGGGAAACACCGGGGAGCTGTTTTTT.

This clonotype was observed at least ten times. V usage is TRBV10-3 and J usage is TRBJ1-1; D remains ambiguous. V dropped 8 bases and J dropped 0 bases, with 10 bases sitting between them. The CDR3 length is 13 residues. The V gene's germline CDR1 is ENHRY and CDR2 SYGVKD. CDR3 sequence: CAIHGNLNTEAFF. The CDR3 coding sequence is TGTGCCATCCACGGGAACCTGAACACTGAAGCTTTCTTT.

The genes are TRBV3-1 and TRBJ2-7; TRBD1 is a possible D gene (6 bases). Trimming shortened V by 2 bases and J by 4 bases, and 12 bases separated the two germline ends. CDR1 and CDR2 (germline): LGHDT, YNNKEL (reference sequence). The CDR3 length is 14 residues. CDR3 loop: CASSQQGLGYEQYF. As DNA, the CDR3 is TGTGCCAGCAGCCAACAGGGGCTGGGGTACGAGCAGTACTTC.